The 9 T cell receptor beta chains given below trace back to one sample, sequenced in a study of tumor-infiltrating lymphocytes in localized non-small cell lung cancer. Assay: immunoSEQ multiplex PCR; the TCRdb copy retains only in-frame clones and omits some. The sample carries approximately 21,000 clones, roughly 80% recorded once. The sample was lung tumor tissue. The receptors shown here come from a human donor with non-small cell lung cancer.

V gene TRBV7-9 combines with J gene TRBJ2-5; D is ambiguous. Germline V gene data show CDR1 as SEHNR and CDR2 as FQNEAQ (reference sequence). V was cut by 2 bases and J by 2 bases, with 6 bases left in between. The CDR3 length is 13 residues. The CDR3 loop is CASSLSGQETQYF. CDR3 sequence (DNA): TGTGCCAGCAGCTTATCAGGACAAGAGACCCAGTACTTC.

V is TRBV7-8 and J is TRBJ1-2; a weak D match, TRBD1 (5 bases). Germline V CDR1 and CDR2: SGHVS, FQNEAQ. Trimming left V 4 bases short and J 6 bases short, with 18 bases between. The length of the CDR3 is 15 residues. The CDR3 loop is CASSSLDSGIHGYTF. The DNA for the CDR3 is TGTGCCAGCAGCTCCCTGGACTCAGGGATCCATGGCTACACCTTC.

The sample holds one count of this clone. V and J are TRBV7-9 and TRBJ2-3, with 7 positions matching TRBD1. Germline assignment: CDR1 SEHNR and CDR2 FQNEAQ (reference sequence). Trimming took 5 bases from V and 1 from J; bases not matched to a gene: 6. The CDR3 is made up of 15 amino acids. The CDR3 sequence is CASSAYRGGTDTQYF. CDR3 nucleotides: TGTGCCAGCAGCGCCTACAGGGGTGGCACAGATACGCAGTATTTT.

This chain links TRBV7-2 with TRBJ2-7, with D maybe TRBD2 (5 bases). Germline-derived CDR1 and CDR2 are SGHTA and FQGNSA. The V end lost 4 bases, the J end lost 0 bases, and 13 bases lay between the germline ends. This CDR3 is 15 amino acids long. The chain's CDR3 is CASSSAPGVSYEQYF. CDR3 coding DNA: TGTGCCAGCAGCTCCGCACCCGGGGTCTCCTACGAGCAGTACTTC.

This sequence joins TRBV7-9 and TRBJ2-5; a weak D match, TRBD2 (6 bases). In germline, CDR1 is SEHNR, CDR2 FQNEAQ (reference sequence). The CDR3 is 14 residues long. Deletions cut 2 bases from V and 2 bases from J, with 9 bases between. This chain's CDR3 is CASSLLRGQETQYF. Written as DNA, the CDR3 is TGTGCCAGCAGCTTACTTCGGGGGCAAGAGACCCAGTACTTC.

This clone turned up a few times. This chain joins TRBV28 and TRBJ1-2, with TRBD1 matching 7 bases. After removal of 4 bases from V and 2 bases from J, the junction contained 10 bases not matched to a gene. This CDR3 comprises 16 residues. CDR1 and CDR2 (germline): MDHEN, SYDVKM. Here the CDR3 DNA reads TGTGCCAGCAGTTCCCCCACAGGGGCTTACAACTATGGCTACACCTTC. It codes for CASSSPTGAYNYGYTF.

The genes are TRBV5-6 and TRBJ2-7, with unresolved D. The CDR3 consists of 15 residues. The V and J ends lost 1 base and 0 bases respectively, with 11 bases between them. In germline, CDR1 is SGHDT, CDR2 YYEEEE. CDR3 region: CASSLSFRSSYEQYF. As DNA, the CDR3 is TGTGCCAGCAGCTTGAGTTTCAGGAGCTCCTACGAGCAGTACTTC.

The chain carries TRBV14 and TRBJ1-2, with D unclear. CDR1 and CDR2 (germline): SGHDN, FVKESK. The CDR3 has 13 amino acids. Trimming took off 2 bases at V and 1 base at J, with 5 bases between the two ends. CDR3 sequence (DNA): TGTGCCAGCAGCCAACTATATAACTATGGCTACACCTTC. Its translation is CASSQLYNYGYTF.

V gene TRBV30 combines with J gene TRBJ2-5; D unresolved. The germline V and J ends were trimmed by 0 bases and 1 base, with 9 bases remaining between them. The CDR3 extends over 14 amino acids. From germline, CDR1 is GTSNPN and CDR2 SVGIG (reference sequence). CDR3 sequence: CAWSVSSVQETQYF. The CDR3 nucleotides are TGTGCCTGGAGTGTTTCGAGCGTCCAAGAGACCCAGTACTTC.